The text below deals with one T cell receptor (beta chain). The sample originates from a study of regulatory T cells in long-lasting Graves disease. The wider study: Those Graves' patients who were newly diagnosed had been on antithyroid drugs under 3 months.

Time point described: newly diagnosed GD, antithyroid drugs for less than 3 months. From PBMCs, RNA was extracted and then used to make the TCR library. This CDR3 is 13 amino acids long. The germline CDR1 and CDR2 sequences are SEHNR and FQNEAQ (reference sequence). Trimming removed 3 bases from V and 11 bases from J; junction bases left unmatched: 9. The TCR beta library used iRepertoire HTBI primers with Arm-PCR amplification of CDR3. TCRdb reanalysed the multiplex PCR reads using MiXCR and keeps one entry per CDR3 protein. This sample yields hundreds of thousands of distinct CDR3 sequences, of which around 11% are seen a single time; about 8.3% belongs to the top ten. This sample also belongs to another study, concerning T cells in Graves' hyperthyroidism and ophthalmopathy. That work contributes: Stable Graves' hyperthyroidism denoted no ophthalmopathy progression over 18 months.

The genes are TRBV7-9 and TRBJ1-1, with 7 bases identical to TRBD1. The source of this sequence is a woman aged 25 to 39 with Graves disease. The sample here was peripheral blood mononuclear cells (PBMCs), taken at new diagnosis, from a patient treated with antithyroid drugs. This chain's CDR3 is CASSFTGALRAFF. DNA of the CDR3: TGTGCCAGCAGCTTCACAGGGGCTCTCCGGGCTTTCTTT. The whole variable domain, remainder taken from reference TRBV7-9 and TRBJ1-1, is DTGVSQNPRHKITKRGQNVTFRCDPISEHNRLYWYRQTLGQGPEFLTYFQNEAQLEKSRLLSDRFSAERPKGSFSTLEIQRTEQGDSAMYLCASSFTGALRAFFGQGTRLTVV.